This entry lists 20 T cell receptor beta chains sequenced from one sample in a study of blood T cell repertoires in COVID-19. This table comes from immunoSEQ multiplex PCR, and its TCRdb copy is limited to in-frame clones, with some not included. The sample has about 78,000 clones; 90% are singletons. The specimen sequenced was peripheral blood. These receptors were obtained from a woman aged 50 to 60 in a cohort sampled during active COVID-19.

The chain is built from TRBV2 and TRBJ1-5; 8 nucleotides line up with TRBD1. V shed 8 bases and J 1 base; nucleotides not matched to a gene: 4. The CDR3 is 14 residues long. Germline CDR1 reads SNHLY; CDR2 reads FYNNEI. CDR3 DNA: TGTGCCAGCGGATGGGACAGGAGCAATCAGCCCCAGCATTTT. This translates into CASGWDRSNQPQHF.

The rearrangement links TRBV7-9 to TRBJ2-1; TRBD2 aligns across 9 bases. V lost 5 bases and J lost 5; bases outside the gene matches: 10. Germline V lookup: CDR1 SEHNR, CDR2 FQNEAQ (reference sequence). The CDR3 runs to 16 residues. The CDR3, as DNA: TGTGCCAGCAGCGCCTGGCGGCTAGCGGGGCACAATGAGCAGTTCTTC. It yields the protein CASSAWRLAGHNEQFF.

Note on this clone: Other DNA sequences in this sample translate to the same CDR3. This chain uses TRBV7-2 with TRBJ1-2, with D possibly being TRBD1 (6 bases). Trimming cost V 3 bases and J 1 base, with 6 bases left between them. CDR1 and CDR2 (germline): SGHTA, FQGNSA. This CDR3 comprises 13 residues. This CDR3 reads CASSLDSNYGYTF. For the CDR3, the DNA is TGTGCCAGCAGCTTGGACAGTAACTATGGCTACACCTTC.

The V call is TRBV3-1 (or the pseudogene TRBV3-2), the J call TRBJ2-3, with D maybe TRBD1 (6 bases). The CDR3 extends over 15 amino acids. Germline lookup yields CDR1 LGHDT and CDR2 YNNKEL (reference sequence). V was clipped by 5 bases and J by 4 bases, with 16 bases between them. The CDR3 DNA reads as TGTGCCAGCAGCGGGCGACAGGTCCAATCAGATACGCAGTATTTT. As protein: CASSGRQVQSDTQYF.

In its sample, this clone was seen a few times. The V gene is TRBV7-9, the J gene TRBJ2-7; D might be TRBD1 (5 bases). The V gene's germline CDR1 is SEHNR and CDR2 FQNEAQ (reference sequence). CDR3 size: 12 residues. The ends were cut back, 2 bases at V and 6 bases at J, with 8 bases in the middle. The CDR3 region is CASSLQGPEQYF. The DNA for the CDR3 is TGTGCCAGCAGCTTACAGGGTCCCGAGCAGTACTTC.

This clone was counted only a few times. V gene TRBV7-9 combines with J gene TRBJ2-7; 7 positions agree with TRBD2. Germline assignment: CDR1 SEHNR and CDR2 FQNEAQ (reference sequence). V lost 1 base and J lost 7; bases outside the gene matches: 7. The CDR3 runs 14 residues. The CDR3 region is CASSLVSGGGEQYF. The DNA for the CDR3 is TGTGCCAGCAGCTTAGTATCGGGGGGTGGAGAGCAGTACTTC.

The chain carries TRBV28 and TRBJ1-2; D is possibly TRBD1 (6 bases). Trimming shortened V by 3 bases and J by 5 bases, and 22 bases separated the two germline ends. Germline V gives CDR1 MDHEN, CDR2 SYDVKM. CDR3 length: 17 residues. CDR3 protein: CASSLATTGQGIYGYTF. CDR3 DNA: TGTGCCAGCAGTTTGGCCACTACGGGGCAGGGGATTTATGGCTACACCTTC.

This clone was counted once. This chain links TRBV10-2 with TRBJ2-7; maybe TRBD1 (7 bases). The CDR3 loop spans 13 amino acids. V gave up 7 bases and J gave up 4 bases, with 14 bases separating them. Germline V gene data show CDR1 as WSHSY and CDR2 as SAAADI. CDR3 in DNA: TGCGCCAGCAAGGATGCAGGGGGGTACGAGCAGTACTTC. Amino acids: CASKDAGGYEQYF.

This clone was counted between two and nine times. The chain uses TRBV6-5 and TRBJ1-5, with TRBD1 matching 8 bases. V gave up 0 bases and J gave up 4 bases; unmatched junction bases: 5. This CDR3 region has 16 residues. Germline V gives CDR1 MNHEY, CDR2 SVGAGI. CDR3 loop: CASSYSGQGANQPQHF. The CDR3 DNA reads TGTGCCAGCAGTTACTCAGGCCAGGGGGCAAATCAGCCCCAGCATTTT.

Only one count was recorded for this clone. The chain combines TRBV5-1 with TRBJ2-1; 9 positions agree with TRBD2. Germline values: CDR1 SGHRS, CDR2 YFSETQ. V shed 7 bases, J shed 1 base, and the junction held 6 bases outside the gene matches. The CDR3 runs 15 residues. CDR3 in amino acids: CASRTSVESYNEQFF. The DNA for the CDR3 is TGCGCCAGCCGGACTAGCGTGGAGTCCTACAATGAGCAGTTCTTC. Based on the CDR3 plus reference TRBV5-1 and TRBJ2-1, the full variable domain is KAGVTQTPRYLIKTRGQQVTLSCSPISGHRSVSWYQQTPGQGLQFLFEYFSETQRNKGNFPGRFSGRQFSNSRSEMNVSTLELGDSALYLCASRTSVESYNEQFFGPGTRLTVL.

This clone appeared a few times. This chain links TRBV5-1 with TRBJ2-1; TRBD1 is a possible D gene (6 bases). Trimming removed 0 bases from V and 9 bases from J, with 16 bases in between. Germline V gene sequence: CDR1 SGHRS, CDR2 YFSETQ. The CDR3 consists of 15 residues. The CDR3: CASSLDGTKGTEQFF. CDR3 nucleotides: TGCGCCAGCAGCTTGGATGGGACAAAAGGGACTGAGCAGTTCTTC.

This chain links TRBV4-1 with TRBJ2-7, with TRBD2 as a possible D gene (5 bases). Germline CDR1 reads MGHRA; CDR2 reads YSYEKL. V shed 1 base and J shed 3 bases, with 10 bases lying between them. The CDR3 loop spans 14 amino acids. The CDR3: CASSQVSGIYEQYF. CDR3 bases: TGCGCCAGCAGCCAAGTAAGCGGCATCTACGAGCAGTACTTC.

The V and J genes are TRBV5-1 and TRBJ1-3; TRBD1 is a possible D gene (5 bases). Germline CDR1 is SGHRS and CDR2 is YFSETQ. The CDR3 covers 16 residues. The V and J ends lost 0 bases and 2 bases respectively, with 12 bases between them. CDR3 sequence reads: CASSLDRGSTGNTIYF. Written as DNA, the CDR3 is TGCGCCAGCAGCTTGGATAGGGGAAGCACTGGAAACACCATATATTTT.

V and J are TRBV29-1 and TRBJ1-2; TRBD1 agrees at 8 bases. J gave up 0 bases and V 4 bases, and 7 bases lay outside the gene matches. Germline V gene sequence: CDR1 SQVTM, CDR2 ANQGSEA. The CDR3 runs to 15 residues. The CDR3 DNA reads as TGCAGCGTTGCGGGACAGGACTTCGCTAACTATGGCTACACCTTC. Its protein is CSVAGQDFANYGYTF. The whole variable domain, remainder taken from reference TRBV29-1 and TRBJ1-2, is SAVISQKPSRDICQRGTSLTIQCQVDSQVTMMFWYRQQPGQSLTLIATANQGSEATYESGFVIDKFPISRPNLTFSTLTVSNMSPEDSSIYLCSVAGQDFANYGYTFGSGTRLTVV.

This CDR3 is CASSPPTVQETQYF. The CDR3 region has the DNA TGTGCCAGCTCACCACCAACAGTCCAAGAGACCCAGTACTTC. V usage is TRBV18 and J usage is TRBJ2-5; D is unresolved. The CDR3 length is 14 residues. V lost 0 bases to trimming and J lost 1 base, with 6 bases between them. Germline V gene sequence: CDR1 KGHSH, CDR2 LQKENI.

The rearrangement uses TRBV28 and TRBJ2-5; 10 nucleotides line up with TRBD1. The V gene's germline CDR1 is MDHEN and CDR2 SYDVKM. The CDR3 totals 21 residues. V lost 5 bases to trimming and J lost 1 base; unmatched junction nucleotides: 22. This CDR3 reads CASSLYPGTGASLAVQETQYF. CDR3 bases: TGTGCCAGCAGTCTCTACCCCGGGACAGGGGCCTCTCTAGCGGTCCAAGAGACCCAGTACTTC.

The chain couples TRBV10-3 to TRBJ1-4; 8 bases line up with TRBD1. Germline CDR1 reads ENHRY; CDR2 reads SYGVKD. V gave up 11 bases and J gave up 4 bases; unmatched junction bases: 6. The CDR3 length is 13 residues. CDR3 in DNA: TGTGCCGTTCAGGGGGCAGGTAATGAAAAACTGTTTTTT. Its translation: CAVQGAGNEKLFF.

The rearrangement links TRBV6-5 to TRBJ1-4, with D tentatively TRBD1 (6 bases). The germline V gene encodes CDR1 MNHEY and CDR2 SVGAGI. The CDR3 is 15 residues long. V lost 2 bases and J 2 bases, leaving 9 bases between the germline ends. In DNA form, the CDR3 reads TGTGCCAGCAGTTACGGGACACCGACTAATGAAAAACTGTTTTTT. It yields the protein CASSYGTPTNEKLFF.

The gene calls are TRBV7-9 and TRBJ1-5; D unclear. The length of the CDR3 is 15 residues. Germline lookup yields CDR1 SEHNR and CDR2 FQNEAQ (reference sequence). V was trimmed by 4 bases and J by 5 bases, leaving 15 bases between them. The CDR3 is CASSSDTRFDQPQHF. In DNA form, the CDR3 reads TGTGCCAGCAGCTCAGACACGCGCTTCGATCAGCCCCAGCATTTT. The full variable domain, with the rest looked up from reference TRBV7-9 and TRBJ1-5, is DTGVSQNPRHKITKRGQNVTFRCDPISEHNRLYWYRQTLGQGPEFLTYFQNEAQLEKSRLLSDRFSAERPKGSFSTLEIQRTEQGDSAMYLCASSSDTRFDQPQHFGDGTRLSIL.

The CDR3 DNA follows: TGTGCCAGTAGTATTTCCAGCACTGGAAGCGGGATTGGGCAATGGGAGCAGTTCTTC. Amino acids: CASSISSTGSGIGQWEQFF. V and J are TRBV19 and TRBJ2-1; 7 bases fit TRBD2. The CDR3 extends over 19 amino acids. The J segment lost 10 bases and the V segment lost 3 bases, leaving 24 bases of the junction unmatched. Germline V gene sequence: CDR1 LNHDA, CDR2 SQIVND (reference sequence).